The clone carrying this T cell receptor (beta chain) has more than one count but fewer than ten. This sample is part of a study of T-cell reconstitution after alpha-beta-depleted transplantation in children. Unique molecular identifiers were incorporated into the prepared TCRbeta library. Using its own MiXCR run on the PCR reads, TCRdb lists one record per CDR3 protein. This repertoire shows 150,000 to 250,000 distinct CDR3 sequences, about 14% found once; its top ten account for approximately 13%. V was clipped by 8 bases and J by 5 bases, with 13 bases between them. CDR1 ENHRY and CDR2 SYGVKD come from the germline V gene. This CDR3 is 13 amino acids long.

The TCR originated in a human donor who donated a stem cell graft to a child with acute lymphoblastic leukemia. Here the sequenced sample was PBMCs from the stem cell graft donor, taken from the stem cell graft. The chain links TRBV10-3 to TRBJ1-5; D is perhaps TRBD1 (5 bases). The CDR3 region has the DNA TGTGCCATCGGAGGGACCGGAGATCAGCCCCAGCATTTT. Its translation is CAIGGTGDQPQHF.